Included here is one T cell receptor beta chain sequence, with context. TCRdb called the 5' RACE reads again in MiXCR, with one record for every CDR3 protein. This table holds 300,000 to 400,000 distinct CDR3 sequences, approximately 15% found once. The sample originates from a study of T-cell memory formation after mild COVID-19. In germline, CDR1 is DFQATT, CDR2 SNEGSKA (reference sequence). This CDR3 contains 15 residues. The trim removed 4 bases at V and 4 bases at J, leaving 9 bases unmatched. The specimen sequenced was PBMCs or a T cell subset sorted from them (not recorded which). The rearrangement links TRBV20-1 to TRBJ2-3; the match to TRBD1 covers 9 bases. This TCR came from a man younger than 35 who had mild COVID-19 (a few samples of this study predate the infection). Cell type and time point are not known. CDR3 sequence (DNA): TGCAGTGCTACTCGTGGACAGGGGATCGCAGATACGCAGTATTTT. Translated: CSATRGQGIADTQYF.